The present T cell receptor beta chain was sequenced within a study of regulatory T cells in long-lasting Graves disease. Arm-PCR of CDR3 regions and iRepertoire HTBI primers were the basis on which TCR beta libraries were built. TCRdb fed the multiplex PCR reads into MiXCR, producing one record per CDR3 protein. The data show roughly 300,000 distinct CDR3 sequences, about 18% seen once. Time point noted: persistent/refractory GD, antithyroid drugs over 5 years with positive TRAb. PBMC RNA served as the TCR library source. Roughly 9.8 milliliters of peripheral blood went into EDTA tubes. Material: peripheral blood mononuclear cells (PBMCs), obtained when the disease was refractory, from a patient treated with antithyroid drugs. This TCR came from a female donor with Graves disease.

The CDR3 here is CASSAWGPRVAEAFF. The CDR3 DNA sequence: TGTGCCAGCAGTGCATGGGGTCCTAGGGTCGCTGAAGCTTTCTTT. The chain carries TRBV6-1 and TRBJ1-1; D ambiguous. Germline assignment: CDR1 MNHNS and CDR2 SASEGT. The CDR3 loop spans 15 amino acids. V was trimmed by 4 bases and J by 6 bases, leaving 18 bases between them.